A single sample gave rise to the 22 T cell receptor beta chains below, sequenced in a study of blood T cells in healthy people across ages. Sample-barcoded 5' priming and a J-beta primer mix drove a second PCR of about 6 to 12 cycles. TCRdb called the 5' RACE reads again in MiXCR, with one record for every CDR3 protein. Here the sample spans about 1.4 million distinct CDR3 sequences, 59% being singletons. Material: blood. Source of these receptors: a man younger than 35 in good health.

CDR3 amino acids: CSVGTGLSGANVLTF. In DNA form, the CDR3 reads TGCAGCGTTGGGACGGGGCTCTCTGGGGCCAACGTCCTGACTTTC. The chain has TRBV29-1 and TRBJ2-6; possibly TRBD1 or TRBD2 for D (5 bases each). The V gene's germline CDR1 is SQVTM and CDR2 ANQGSEA. This CDR3 has 15 residues. Trimming left V 4 bases short and J 0 bases short, with 10 bases between.

Here the CDR3 reads CGSLLASGSTYF. As DNA, the CDR3 is TGCGGTTCACTTCTGGCTAGCGGGAGTACGTACTTC. This chain uses TRBV20-1 with TRBJ2-4; 10 bases fit TRBD2. Looked up from germline, CDR1 is DFQATT and CDR2 is SNEGSKA (reference sequence). This CDR3 has 12 residues.

DNA of the CDR3: TGTGCCAGCAGTCCCGCGGCGCAGGGGGTCTCTGGGGCCAACGTCCTGACTTTC. Translation: CASSPAAQGVSGANVLTF. The chain links TRBV12-3 or TRBV12-4 to TRBJ2-6, with 7 bases that match TRBD1. The CDR3 is 18 amino acids. V gave up 5 bases and J gave up 0 bases; unmatched junction bases: 10.

The chain has TRBV10-3 and TRBJ2-1; 9 bases fit TRBD2. The length of the CDR3 is 14 residues. Germline loops: CDR1 ENHRY, CDR2 SYGVKD. J lost 9 bases, V lost 3 bases, and 6 bases had no gene match. The DNA for the CDR3 is TGTGCCATCAGTGAAGCGGGGGGACTCAGTGAGCAGTTCTTC. Translation gives CAISEAGGLSEQFF.

The genes are TRBV4-1 and TRBJ2-4, with a tentative D call TRBD2 (5 bases). Per germline, CDR1 MGHRA and CDR2 YSYEKL. The CDR3 consists of 17 residues. V shed 1 base and J shed 13 bases, with 26 bases lying between them. The CDR3 sequence: CASSQGLSMSRAGKQYF. In DNA, the CDR3 is TGCGCCAGCAGCCAAGGATTGTCGATGTCCCGGGCGGGCAAGCAGTACTTC.

The V call is TRBV5-1, the J call TRBJ1-2, with D perhaps TRBD1 (6 bases). Trimming stripped 4 bases from V and 2 bases from J, with 18 bases between. The length of the CDR3 is 16 residues. Germline assignment: CDR1 SGHRS and CDR2 YFSETQ. This CDR3 reads CASSPTGTRGNYGYTF. CDR3 sequence (DNA): TGCGCCAGCAGCCCGACCGGGACAAGAGGAAACTATGGCTACACCTTC.

The rearrangement uses TRBV4-1 and TRBJ1-6; no firm D call. Germline CDR1 and CDR2: MGHRA and YSYEKL. The length of the CDR3 is 17 residues. V lost 0 bases, J lost 5 bases, and 14 bases lay in between. CDR3 sequence reads: CASSQDPIGADNSPLHF. The CDR3, as DNA: TGCGCCAGCAGCCAAGATCCGATCGGCGCCGATAATTCACCCCTCCACTTT.

This clonotype was counted once. V and J are TRBV20-1 and TRBJ2-3; unclear D gene. Germline assignment: CDR1 DFQATT and CDR2 SNEGSKA (reference sequence). Trimming took off 0 bases at V and 2 bases at J, with 9 bases between the two ends. The CDR3 contains 14 residues. CDR3 nucleotides: TGCAGTGCTAGAGATATCCTTTACACAGATACGCAGTATTTT. Encoded protein: CSARDILYTDTQYF.

This rearrangement joins TRBV6-2 or TRBV6-3 to TRBJ2-7; 11 bases align to TRBD1. V shed 2 bases, J shed 7 bases, and the junction held 7 bases outside the gene matches. This CDR3 spans 15 amino acids. Germline V CDR1 and CDR2: MNHEY, SVGEGT. CDR3: CASSYQDRGPLEQYF. The CDR3 bases are TGTGCCAGCAGTTACCAGGACAGGGGGCCTTTGGAGCAGTACTTC.

This clonotype was detected a few times. This chain links TRBV5-1 with TRBJ2-6; D not certain. V lost 3 bases, J lost 2 bases, and 9 bases lay in between. CDR1 is SGHRS and CDR2 is YFSETQ in the germline V gene. The CDR3 extends over 15 amino acids. The DNA of the CDR3 is TGCGCCAGCAGCTCTACCCCAACTGGGGCCAACGTCCTGACTTTC. It yields the protein CASSSTPTGANVLTF.

The rearrangement uses TRBV2 and TRBJ1-1, with 7 nucleotides matching TRBD1. Germline assignment: CDR1 SNHLY and CDR2 FYNNEI. The V segment lost 5 bases and the J segment 0 bases; nucleotides outside the gene matches: 6. This CDR3 is built from 15 residues. CDR3 in DNA: TGTGCCAGCAGTAGGACAGGCCTTATGAACACTGAAGCTTTCTTT. The encoded protein is CASSRTGLMNTEAFF.

In its sample, this clonotype was seen a few times. This sequence joins TRBV10-3 and TRBJ2-7; TRBD1 is a possible D gene (7 bases). The DNA matches TRBJ2-5 better at its end, which makes the J call doubtful. CDR3 length equals 12 residues. The germline V gene encodes CDR1 ENHRY and CDR2 SYGVKD. DNA for the CDR3: TGTGCCATCGGAGGGGGCTGGGAGACCCAGTACTTC. Translating it yields CAIGGGWETQYF.

The chain uses TRBV20-1 and TRBJ1-6; D is possibly TRBD1 (6 bases). The germline gives CDR1 DFQATT, CDR2 SNEGSKA (reference sequence). This CDR3 spans 13 amino acids. The CDR3 protein is CSPIRGGNSPLHF. CDR3 in DNA: TGCAGCCCAATCAGGGGCGGTAATTCACCCCTCCACTTT.

This clonotype occurred a few times. The chain couples TRBV4-1 to TRBJ2-7, with 13 positions matching TRBD2. The tail of the sequence fits TRBJ2-5 better, so the J call may be wrong. There are 16 residues in the CDR3. Germline V gene sequence: CDR1 MGHRA, CDR2 YSYEKL. The CDR3 DNA reads TGCGCCAGCAGCCTGCGGACTAGCGGGAGTTTGGAGACCCAGTACTTC. Translation: CASSLRTSGSLETQYF.

The gene calls are TRBV6-6 and TRBJ1-4, with D perhaps matching TRBD1 (5 bases). Germline CDR1 reads MNHNY; CDR2 reads SVGAGI (reference sequence). Trimming removed 6 bases from V and 5 bases from J, with 16 bases in between. The CDR3 loop spans 15 amino acids. CDR3 residues: CASRDSGTGNEKLFF. In DNA form, the CDR3 reads TGTGCCAGCAGGGACTCCGGGACGGGAAATGAAAAACTGTTTTTT.

The genes are TRBV7-2 and TRBJ1-2; D not certain. V dropped 1 base and J dropped 8 bases, with 11 bases sitting between them. The length of the CDR3 is 13 residues. Germline V CDR1 and CDR2: SGHTA, FQGNSA. The DNA for the CDR3 is TGTGCCAGCAGCTTAGATCCAAAAGGGGGCTACACCTTC. Protein sequence: CASSLDPKGGYTF.

The chain has TRBV10-2 and TRBJ1-2; possibly TRBD1 for D (5 bases). In germline, CDR1 is WSHSY, CDR2 SAAADI. The CDR3 spans 17 residues. Trimming stripped 0 bases from V and 2 bases from J, with 16 bases between. The CDR3 loop is CASSESRRDPFNYGYTF. CDR3 nucleotides: TGCGCCAGCAGTGAGTCGAGGAGGGACCCGTTCAACTATGGCTACACCTTC.

The chain recombines TRBV2 with TRBJ2-5, with TRBD2 as a possible D gene (6 bases). The CDR3 loop spans 15 amino acids. Trimming cost V 4 bases and J 1 base, with 13 bases left between them. Germline CDR1 and CDR2: SNHLY and FYNNEI. This CDR3 is CASSGFSGGQETQYF. CDR3 DNA: TGTGCCAGCAGTGGTTTTAGCGGAGGCCAAGAGACCCAGTACTTC.

This chain links TRBV30 with TRBJ2-1; D perhaps matches TRBD2 (6 bases). The V end lost 8 bases, the J end lost 15 bases, and 20 bases lay between the germline ends. The CDR3 totals 11 residues. Germline CDR1 GTSNPN, CDR2 SVGIG (reference sequence). In DNA, the CDR3 is TGTGCCCTGCGGGATTCTGCCTTTCTGTTCTTC. This encodes CALRDSAFLFF.

This clonotype was counted between two and nine times. The chain uses TRBV6-1 and TRBJ1-2; D perhaps matches TRBD1 (5 bases). V was shortened by 7 bases and J by 5 bases, with 20 bases between the two germline ends. CDR3 length: 15 amino acids. Germline V gene sequence: CDR1 MNHNS, CDR2 SASEGT. The CDR3 DNA follows: TGTGCCAGCAACCCGGGGCCACTACTGGCTTATGGCTACACCTTC. Protein product: CASNPGPLLAYGYTF.

This clonotype was seen a few times. The chain uses TRBV20-1 and TRBJ2-5, with D possibly TRBD1 on 6 matching bases. This CDR3 region has 12 residues. Germline V CDR1 and CDR2: DFQATT, SNEGSKA (reference sequence). Trimming stripped 5 bases from V and 2 bases from J, with 9 bases between. CDR3 bases: TGCAGTGCTCAGGGGCCGCAAGAGACCCAGTACTTC. It encodes CSAQGPQETQYF.

V and J are TRBV7-2 and TRBJ2-1, with 9 positions matching TRBD1. Gene TRBJ2-7 matches the end of the DNA better, so the J call may be wrong. CDR3 size: 21 residues. The germline CDR1 and CDR2 sequences are SGHTA and FQGNSA. This chain's CDR3 is CASSLTAVGDRVFGSSYEQYF. The CDR3 DNA reads TGTGCCAGCAGCTTAACGGCGGTAGGGGACAGGGTCTTTGGTTCGTCCTACGAGCAGTACTTC.